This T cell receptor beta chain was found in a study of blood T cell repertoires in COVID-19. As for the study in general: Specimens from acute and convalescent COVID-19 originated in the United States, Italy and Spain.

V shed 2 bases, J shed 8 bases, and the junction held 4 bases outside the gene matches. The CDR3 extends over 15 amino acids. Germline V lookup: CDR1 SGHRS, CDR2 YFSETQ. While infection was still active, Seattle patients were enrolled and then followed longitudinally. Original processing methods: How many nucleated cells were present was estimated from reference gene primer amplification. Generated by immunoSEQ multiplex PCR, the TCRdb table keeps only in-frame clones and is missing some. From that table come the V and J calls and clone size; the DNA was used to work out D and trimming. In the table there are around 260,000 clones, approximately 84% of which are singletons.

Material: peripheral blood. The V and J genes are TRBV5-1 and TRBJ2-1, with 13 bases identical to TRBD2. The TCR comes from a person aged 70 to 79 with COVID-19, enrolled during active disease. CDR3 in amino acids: CASSLLAGGIDEQFF. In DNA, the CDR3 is TGCGCCAGCAGCTTACTAGCGGGAGGGATCGATGAGCAGTTCTTC.